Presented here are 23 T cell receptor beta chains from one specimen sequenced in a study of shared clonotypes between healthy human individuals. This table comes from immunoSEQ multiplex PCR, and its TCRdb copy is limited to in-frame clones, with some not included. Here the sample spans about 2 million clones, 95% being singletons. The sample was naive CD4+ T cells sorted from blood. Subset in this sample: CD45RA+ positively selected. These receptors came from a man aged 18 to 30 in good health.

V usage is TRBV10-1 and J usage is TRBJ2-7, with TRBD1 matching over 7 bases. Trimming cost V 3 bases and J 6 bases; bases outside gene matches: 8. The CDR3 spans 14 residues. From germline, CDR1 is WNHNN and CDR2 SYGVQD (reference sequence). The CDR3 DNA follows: TGCGCCAGCAGTGAATTTAATCCAGGGGGCGAGCAGTACTTC. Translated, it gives CASSEFNPGGEQYF.

The CDR3 DNA is TGCGCCAGCAGCTGGAGGGGGCCAGGTAATGAAAAACTGTTTTTT. It is translated as CASSWRGPGNEKLFF. V is TRBV5-1 and J is TRBJ1-4; 7 bases agree with TRBD1. Germline V gives CDR1 SGHRS, CDR2 YFSETQ. The CDR3 length is 15 residues. The trim removed 3 bases at V and 4 bases at J, leaving 6 bases unmatched. Using reference TRBV5-1 and TRBJ1-4 for the parts outside the CDR3, the full variable domain is KAGVTQTPRYLIKTRGQQVTLSCSPISGHRSVSWYQQTPGQGLQFLFEYFSETQRNKGNFPGRFSGRQFSNSRSEMNVSTLELGDSALYLCASSWRGPGNEKLFFGSGTQLSVL.

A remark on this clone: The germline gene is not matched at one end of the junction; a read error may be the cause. CDR3 region: CASSSTGTWGF. CDR3 nucleotide sequence: TGTGCCAGCAGTTCCACCGGGACCTGGGGGTTT. The chain links TRBV6-6 to TRBJ1-3; a possible D gene is TRBD1 (5 bases). There are 11 residues in the CDR3. From germline, CDR1 is MNHNY and CDR2 SVGAGI (reference sequence).

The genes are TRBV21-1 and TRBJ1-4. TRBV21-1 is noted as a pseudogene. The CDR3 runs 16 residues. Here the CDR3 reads CASSKVSVGDREKLFF. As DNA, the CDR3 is TGTGCCAGCAGCAAAGTCTCTGTGGGGGACCGTGAAAAACTGTTTTTT.

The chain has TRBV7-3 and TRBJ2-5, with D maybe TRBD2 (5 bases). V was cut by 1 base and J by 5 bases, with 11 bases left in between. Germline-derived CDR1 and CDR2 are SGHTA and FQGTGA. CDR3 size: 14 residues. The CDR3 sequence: CASSLNGRGETQYF. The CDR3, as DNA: TGTGCCAGCAGCTTAAACGGAAGAGGGGAGACCCAGTACTTC.

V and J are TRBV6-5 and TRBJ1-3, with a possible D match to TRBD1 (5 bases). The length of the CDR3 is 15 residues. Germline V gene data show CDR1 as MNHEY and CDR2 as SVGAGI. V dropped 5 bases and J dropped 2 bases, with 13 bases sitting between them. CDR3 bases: TGTGCCAGCAGTCGTCAGGGAGGCGCTGGAAACACCATATATTTT. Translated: CASSRQGGAGNTIYF.

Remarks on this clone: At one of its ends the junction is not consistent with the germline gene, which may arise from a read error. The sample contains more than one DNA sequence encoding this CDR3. The CDR3 loop is CASREDRLNTEAFF. The CDR3, as DNA: TGTGCCAGCAGGGAAGACAGGTTGAACACTGAAGCTTTCTTT. The gene calls are TRBV2 and TRBJ1-1, with TRBD1 as a possible D gene (6 bases). Germline lookup yields CDR1 SNHLY and CDR2 FYNNEI. The CDR3 spans 14 residues.

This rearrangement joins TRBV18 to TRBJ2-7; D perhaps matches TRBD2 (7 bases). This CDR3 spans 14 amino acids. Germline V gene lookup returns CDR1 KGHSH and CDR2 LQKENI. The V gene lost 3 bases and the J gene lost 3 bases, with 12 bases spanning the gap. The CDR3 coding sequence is TGTGCCAGCTCACCGGCGGGGGCAAACTACGAGCAGTACTTC. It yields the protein CASSPAGANYEQYF.

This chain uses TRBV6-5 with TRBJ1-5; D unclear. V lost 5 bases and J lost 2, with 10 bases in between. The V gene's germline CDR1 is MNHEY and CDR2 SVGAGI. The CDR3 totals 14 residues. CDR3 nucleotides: TGTGCCAGCAGTGCGCGAGAGGGCAATCAGCCCCAGCATTTT. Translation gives CASSAREGNQPQHF.

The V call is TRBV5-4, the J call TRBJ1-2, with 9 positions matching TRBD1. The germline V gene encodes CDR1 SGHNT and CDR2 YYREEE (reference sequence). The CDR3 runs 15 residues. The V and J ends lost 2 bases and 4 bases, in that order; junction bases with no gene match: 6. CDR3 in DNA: TGTGCCAGCAGCTTCAACAGGGGGCAGGGCTATGGCTACACCTTC. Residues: CASSFNRGQGYGYTF.

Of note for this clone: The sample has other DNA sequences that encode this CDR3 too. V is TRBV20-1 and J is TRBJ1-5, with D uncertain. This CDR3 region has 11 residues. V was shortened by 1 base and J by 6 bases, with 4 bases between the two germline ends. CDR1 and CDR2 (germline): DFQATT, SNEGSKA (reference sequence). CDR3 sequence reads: CSARGGQPQHF. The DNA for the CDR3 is TGCAGTGCTAGAGGGGGTCAGCCCCAGCATTTT.

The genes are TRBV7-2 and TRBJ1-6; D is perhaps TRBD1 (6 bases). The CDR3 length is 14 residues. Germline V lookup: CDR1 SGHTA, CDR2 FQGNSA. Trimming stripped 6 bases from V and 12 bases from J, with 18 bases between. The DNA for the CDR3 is TGTGCCAGCAGTTCACAGGGAATAAGCTTACCCCTCCACTTT. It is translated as CASSSQGISLPLHF.

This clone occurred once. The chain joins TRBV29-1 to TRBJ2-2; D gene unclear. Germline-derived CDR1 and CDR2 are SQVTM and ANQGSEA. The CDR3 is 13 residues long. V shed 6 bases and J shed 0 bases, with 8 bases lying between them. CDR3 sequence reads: CSVCDANTGELFF. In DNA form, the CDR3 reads TGCAGCGTGTGTGACGCGAACACCGGGGAGCTGTTTTTT.

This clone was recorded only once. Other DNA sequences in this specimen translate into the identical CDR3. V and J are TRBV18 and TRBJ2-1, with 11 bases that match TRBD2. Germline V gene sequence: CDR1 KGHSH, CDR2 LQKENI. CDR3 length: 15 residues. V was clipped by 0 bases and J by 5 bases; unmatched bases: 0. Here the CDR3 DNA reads TGTGCCAGCTCACCACCTAGCGGGAGGGACAATGAGCAGTTCTTC. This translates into CASSPPSGRDNEQFF.

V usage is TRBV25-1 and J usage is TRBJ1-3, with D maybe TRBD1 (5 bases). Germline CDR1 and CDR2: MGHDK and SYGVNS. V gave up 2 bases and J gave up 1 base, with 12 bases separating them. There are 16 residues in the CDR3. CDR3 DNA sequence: TGTGCCAGCAGTGAAACAGGCCCTATTTCTGGAAACACCATATATTTT. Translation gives CASSETGPISGNTIYF.

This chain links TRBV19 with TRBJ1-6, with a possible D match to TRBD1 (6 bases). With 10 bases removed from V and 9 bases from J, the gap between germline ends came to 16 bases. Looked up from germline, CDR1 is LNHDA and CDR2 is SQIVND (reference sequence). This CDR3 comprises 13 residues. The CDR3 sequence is CATTRDITSPLHF. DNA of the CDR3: TGTGCCACCACCCGGGACATAACTTCACCCCTCCACTTT.

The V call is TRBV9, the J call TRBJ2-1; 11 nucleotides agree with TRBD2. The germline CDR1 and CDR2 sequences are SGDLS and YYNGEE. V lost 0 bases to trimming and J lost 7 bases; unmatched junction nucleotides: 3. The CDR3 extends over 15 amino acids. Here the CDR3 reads CASSVVLAGENEQFF. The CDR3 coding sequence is TGTGCCAGCAGCGTAGTACTAGCGGGGGAGAATGAGCAGTTCTTC.

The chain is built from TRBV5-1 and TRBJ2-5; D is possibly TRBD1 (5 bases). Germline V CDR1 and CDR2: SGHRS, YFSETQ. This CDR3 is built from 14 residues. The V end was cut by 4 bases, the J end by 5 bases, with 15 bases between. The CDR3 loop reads CASSRGGAGETQYF. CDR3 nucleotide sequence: TGCGCCAGCAGCAGAGGTGGGGCCGGCGAGACCCAGTACTTC.

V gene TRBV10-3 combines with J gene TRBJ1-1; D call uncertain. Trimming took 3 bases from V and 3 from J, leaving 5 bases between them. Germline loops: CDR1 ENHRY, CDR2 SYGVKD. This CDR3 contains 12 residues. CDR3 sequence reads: CAISDGYTEAFF. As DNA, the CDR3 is TGTGCCATCAGTGACGGGTACACTGAAGCTTTCTTT.

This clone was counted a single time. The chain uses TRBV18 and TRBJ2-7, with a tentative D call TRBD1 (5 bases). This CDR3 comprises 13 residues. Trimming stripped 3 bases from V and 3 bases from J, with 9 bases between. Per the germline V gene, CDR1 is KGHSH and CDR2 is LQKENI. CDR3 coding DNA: TGTGCCAGCTCACCCCAGACAGTCTACGAGCAGTACTTC. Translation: CASSPQTVYEQYF.

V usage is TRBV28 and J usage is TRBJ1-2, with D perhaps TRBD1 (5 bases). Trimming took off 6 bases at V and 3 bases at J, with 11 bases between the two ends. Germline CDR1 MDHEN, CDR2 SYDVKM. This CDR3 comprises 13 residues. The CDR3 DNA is TGTGCCAGCAGAGAGACAGAGGACTATGGCTACACCTTC. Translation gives CASRETEDYGYTF.

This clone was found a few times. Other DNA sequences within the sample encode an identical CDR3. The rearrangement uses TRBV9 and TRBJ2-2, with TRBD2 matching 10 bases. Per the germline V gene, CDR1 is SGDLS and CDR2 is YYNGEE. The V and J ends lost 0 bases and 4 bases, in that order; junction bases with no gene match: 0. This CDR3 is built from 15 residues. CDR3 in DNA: TGTGCCAGCAGCGTAGGGACTAGCGGCACCGGGGAGCTGTTTTTT. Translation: CASSVGTSGTGELFF.

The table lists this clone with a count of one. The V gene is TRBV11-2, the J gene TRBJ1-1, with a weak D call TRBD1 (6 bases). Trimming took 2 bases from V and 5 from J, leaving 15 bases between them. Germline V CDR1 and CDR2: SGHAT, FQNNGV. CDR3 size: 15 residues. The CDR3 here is CASSLSGGLGTEAFF. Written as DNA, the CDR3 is TGTGCCAGCAGCTTAAGCGGGGGGCTTGGGACTGAAGCTTTCTTT.